The 18 T cell receptor beta chains reported below all come from one sample, sequenced in a study of blood T cell repertoires in COVID-19. Here immunoSEQ multiplex PCR was the method, and the copy in TCRdb shows in-frame clones only, minus some. The table includes roughly 38,000 clones, approximately 74% detected once. Material: peripheral blood. All receptors derive from a man aged 65 to 79 with COVID-19, enrolled during active disease.

Notes on this clone: One end of the junction fails to match germline, which may point to a read error. The V and J genes are TRBV3-1 (or the pseudogene TRBV3-2) and TRBJ1-2; D call uncertain. From germline, CDR1 is LGHDT and CDR2 YNNKEL (reference sequence). CDR3 length: 14 amino acids. The CDR3 nucleotides read TGTGCCAGTAGCCAAGGTACCCAAGGCGGCGGCTACACCTTC. It codes for CASSQGTQGGGYTF.

This rearrangement joins TRBV6-5 to TRBJ2-3; 7 bases agree with TRBD1. With V trimmed by 8 bases and J by 3 bases, 11 bases remained unmatched. This CDR3 is built from 15 residues. The germline V gene encodes CDR1 MNHEY and CDR2 SVGAGI. The chain's CDR3 is CASGLGRGLTDTQYF. CDR3 nucleotides: TGTGCCAGCGGTCTCGGTAGGGGGCTTACAGATACGCAGTATTTT.

CDR3 region: CASSLWGQGYGYTF. Written as DNA, the CDR3 is TGTGCCAGCTCCCTGTGGGGACAAGGGTATGGCTACACCTTC. This rearrangement joins TRBV28 to TRBJ1-2, with D tentatively TRBD1 (6 bases). Deletions cut 8 bases from V and 5 bases from J, with 18 bases between. Germline CDR1 and CDR2: MDHEN and SYDVKM. The CDR3 length is 14 residues.

The chain links TRBV9 to TRBJ2-5; weak D call: TRBD2 (5 bases). The germline V gene encodes CDR1 SGDLS and CDR2 YYNGEE. Trimming stripped 0 bases from V and 5 bases from J, with 11 bases between. The length of the CDR3 is 14 residues. The DNA of the CDR3 is TGTGCCAGCAGCGTAGGGGCCTCGGGGGAGACCCAGTACTTC. Translation: CASSVGASGETQYF.

The chain couples TRBV5-4 to TRBJ2-3; 12 nucleotides align to TRBD2. V shed 0 bases and J 4 bases; nucleotides not matched to a gene: 12. This CDR3 spans 19 amino acids. CDR1 and CDR2 (germline): SGHNT, YYREEE (reference sequence). The CDR3 loop reads CASSLGLAGVRGSADTQYF. DNA for the CDR3: TGTGCCAGCAGCTTGGGACTAGCGGGAGTGCGGGGCTCGGCAGATACGCAGTATTTT.

This clone was recorded once. The V and J genes are TRBV6-5 and TRBJ1-2; possibly TRBD1 for D (5 bases). Per the germline V gene, CDR1 is MNHEY and CDR2 is SVGAGI. CDR3 size: 13 residues. V was clipped by 7 bases and J by 6 bases, with 15 bases between them. The CDR3 loop reads CASTGDLIDGYTF. The CDR3 DNA reads as TGTGCCAGCACGGGGGATCTCATCGATGGCTACACCTTC.

Here the CDR3 reads CASSLHGYGYTF. CDR3 DNA sequence: TGTGCCAGCAGTTTGCACGGCTATGGCTACACCTTC. This sequence joins TRBV12-3 or TRBV12-4 and TRBJ1-2; the D is unclear. This CDR3 has 12 residues. V lost 3 bases to trimming and J lost 4 bases, with 6 bases between them.

This clone was picked up a small number of times. The chain links TRBV5-1 to TRBJ1-2, with 8 bases that match TRBD1. The germline V gene encodes CDR1 SGHRS and CDR2 YFSETQ. CDR3 length equals 15 residues. V shed 5 bases and J 5 bases; nucleotides not matched to a gene: 11. In DNA form, the CDR3 reads TGCGCCAGCAGTTTTAGTACAGGGGGTTATTATGGCTACACCTTC. Translation gives CASSFSTGGYYGYTF.

The chain uses TRBV3-1 (or the pseudogene TRBV3-2) and TRBJ2-7, with D possibly TRBD1 on 5 matching bases. Germline V gene lookup returns CDR1 LGHDT and CDR2 YNNKEL (reference sequence). Trimming pared 4 bases from V and 1 base from J, leaving 14 bases between. This CDR3 has 15 residues. CDR3 DNA sequence: TGTGCCAGCAGCCGGGGCCGTGGGTTTTCCTACGAGCAGTACTTC. Translated, it gives CASSRGRGFSYEQYF.

This clone was detected only once. The CDR3: CASIRAGNTEAFF. DNA for the CDR3: TGTGCCAGCATCCGTGCGGGCAACACTGAAGCTTTCTTT. V gene TRBV6-6 combines with J gene TRBJ1-1, with D hard to call. Germline values: CDR1 MNHNY, CDR2 SVGAGI (reference sequence). CDR3 length equals 13 residues. The ends were cut back, 7 bases at V and 2 bases at J, with 11 bases in the middle.

The chain has TRBV19 and TRBJ1-1; a weak D match, TRBD1 (5 bases). Germline V CDR1 and CDR2: LNHDA, SQIVND (reference sequence). This CDR3 contains 12 residues. Deletions cut 6 bases from V and 8 bases from J, with 13 bases between. The CDR3 coding sequence is TGTGCCAGTAGGTCGGGGGTTCGCGAAGCTTTCTTT. It codes for CASRSGVREAFF.

The rearrangement uses TRBV7-3 and TRBJ1-2, with 12 nucleotides matching TRBD1. The CDR3 is 17 residues long. CDR1 is SGHTA, CDR2 FQGTGA, per germline. V was pared by 2 bases and J by 7 bases, with 11 bases of the junction left unmatched. The CDR3 protein is CASSLFPGQGARSGYTF. In DNA, the CDR3 is TGTGCCAGCAGCTTATTCCCGGGACAGGGGGCGCGGAGTGGCTACACCTTC.

V and J are TRBV5-1 and TRBJ2-5; maybe TRBD1 (6 bases). The CDR3 totals 15 residues. Germline V gives CDR1 SGHRS, CDR2 YFSETQ. Trimming took 0 bases from V and 4 from J, leaving 13 bases between them. The CDR3 nucleotides read TGCGCCAGCAGCTTGGGTTCAGGGGATGGAGAGACCCAGTACTTC. This sequence encodes CASSLGSGDGETQYF. The full variable domain, with the rest looked up from reference TRBV5-1 and TRBJ2-5, is KAGVTQTPRYLIKTRGQQVTLSCSPISGHRSVSWYQQTPGQGLQFLFEYFSETQRNKGNFPGRFSGRQFSNSRSEMNVSTLELGDSALYLCASSLGSGDGETQYFGPGTRLLVL.

This sequence joins TRBV14 and TRBJ2-5; 14 bases align to TRBD2. Germline V gene sequence: CDR1 SGHDN, CDR2 FVKESK. The length of the CDR3 is 18 residues. V lost 3 bases and J lost 5; bases outside the gene matches: 11. CDR3 DNA sequence: TGTGCCAGCAGCCACGGGACTAGCGGGAGCTGGGAGTGGGAGACCCAGTACTTC. The encoded protein is CASSHGTSGSWEWETQYF.

J is TRBJ1-1 and V is TRBV4-2; 9 nucleotides line up with TRBD1. Trimming removed 3 bases from V and 5 bases from J; junction bases left unmatched: 4. The CDR3 is 14 residues long. The germline V gene encodes CDR1 LGHNA and CDR2 YNFKEQ. CDR3 sequence reads: CASSQPDRGTEAFF. In DNA form, the CDR3 reads TGTGCCAGCAGCCAGCCCGACAGGGGGACTGAAGCTTTCTTT.

This rearrangement joins TRBV29-1 to TRBJ2-5, with D unresolved. CDR1 is SQVTM and CDR2 is ANQGSEA in the germline V gene. This CDR3 is 15 amino acids long. The V and J ends lost 8 bases and 5 bases respectively, with 24 bases between them. Here the CDR3 DNA reads TGCAGCCTAAATGCCGGGTCCACCGGTTGGGAGACCCAGTACTTC. Protein product: CSLNAGSTGWETQYF.

The chain uses TRBV15 and TRBJ2-3; TRBD1 might be the D (5 bases). The CDR3 sequence is 14 residues long. Looked up from germline, CDR1 is LNHNV and CDR2 is YYDKDF (reference sequence). Trimming took 3 bases from V and 9 from J, leaving 16 bases between them. In DNA form, the CDR3 reads TGTGCCACCAGCAGGGCGCTAGGGGCTGGGACGCAGTATTTT. It translates to CATSRALGAGTQYF. The complete variable domain, with remaining parts taken from reference TRBV15 and TRBJ2-3, reads DAMVIQNPRYQVTQFGKPVTLSCSQTLNHNVMYWYQQKSSQAPKLLFHYYDKDFNNEADTPDNFQSRRPNTSFCFLDIRSPGLGDTAMYLCATSRALGAGTQYFGPGTRLTVL.

The CDR3 nucleotides are TGTGCCAGCATACACCTAGCGGGAGGAATCGAGCAGTACTTC. Translation: CASIHLAGGIEQYF. The genes are TRBV6-5 and TRBJ2-7; 11 nucleotides match TRBD2. Per the germline V gene, CDR1 is MNHEY and CDR2 is SVGAGI. Trimming removed 7 bases from V and 6 bases from J; junction bases left unmatched: 8. This CDR3 comprises 14 residues.